This T cell receptor beta chain was identified in a study of T cell responses to AZD1222 COVID-19 vaccine. Broader study findings: Among AZD1222 vaccinees, only six were seropositive at baseline.

Sequencing was performed with immunoSEQ multiplex PCR; in TCRdb, only in-frame clones are kept and a portion is missing. The data contain about 85,000 clones, over 85% of them singletons. A word on this clone: Antigen unknown.

This CDR3 is 15 amino acids long. Unmatched junction bases numbered 5, after V lost 0 bases and J lost 4 bases. Germline V CDR1 and CDR2: SGHAT, FQNNGV. The sequenced sample was peripheral blood, obtained on day 0 of AZD1222 vaccination. The rearrangement links TRBV11-2 to TRBJ2-7, with TRBD1 identical over 8 bases. The TCR sequence derives from an adult in good health. Written as DNA, the CDR3 is TGTGCCAGCAGCTTAGAGTCCAGGGGGCCATACGAGCAGTACTTC. Amino acid sequence: CASSLESRGPYEQYF. Based on the CDR3 plus reference TRBV11-2 and TRBJ2-7, the full variable domain is EAGVAQSPRYKIIEKRQSVAFWCNPISGHATLYWYQQILGQGPKLLIQFQNNGVVDDSQLPKDRFSAERLKGVDSTLKIQPAKLEDSAVYLCASSLESRGPYEQYFGPGTRLTVT.